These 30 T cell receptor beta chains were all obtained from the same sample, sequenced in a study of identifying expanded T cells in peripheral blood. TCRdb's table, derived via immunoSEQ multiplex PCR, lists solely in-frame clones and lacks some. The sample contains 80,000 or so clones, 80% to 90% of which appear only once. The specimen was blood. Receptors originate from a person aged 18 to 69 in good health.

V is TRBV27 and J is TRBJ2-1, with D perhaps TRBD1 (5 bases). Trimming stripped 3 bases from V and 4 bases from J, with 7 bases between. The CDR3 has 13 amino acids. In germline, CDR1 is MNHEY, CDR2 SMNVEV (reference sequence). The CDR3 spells CASSFSGYNEQFF. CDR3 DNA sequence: TGTGCCAGCAGTTTCTCAGGGTACAATGAGCAGTTCTTC.

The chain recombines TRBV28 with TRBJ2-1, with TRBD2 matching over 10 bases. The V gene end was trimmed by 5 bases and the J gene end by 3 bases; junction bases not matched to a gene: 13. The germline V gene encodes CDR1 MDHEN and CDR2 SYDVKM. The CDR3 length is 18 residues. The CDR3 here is CASSPLNSGRPDYNEQFF. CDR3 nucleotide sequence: TGTGCCAGCAGTCCCCTAAATAGCGGGAGGCCCGACTACAATGAGCAGTTCTTC.

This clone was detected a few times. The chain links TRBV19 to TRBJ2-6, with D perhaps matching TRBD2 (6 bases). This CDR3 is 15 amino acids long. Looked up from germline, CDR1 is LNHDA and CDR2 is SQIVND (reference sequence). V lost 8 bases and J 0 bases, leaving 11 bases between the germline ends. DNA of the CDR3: TGTGCCAGTCAACCGGGGGACTCTGGGGCCAACGTCCTGACTTTC. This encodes CASQPGDSGANVLTF.

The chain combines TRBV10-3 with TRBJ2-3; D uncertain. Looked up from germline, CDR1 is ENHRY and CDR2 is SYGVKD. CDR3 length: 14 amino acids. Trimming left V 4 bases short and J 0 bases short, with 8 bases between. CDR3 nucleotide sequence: TGTGCCATCAGTGGGCAGGCTAGCACAGATACGCAGTATTTT. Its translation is CAISGQASTDTQYF.

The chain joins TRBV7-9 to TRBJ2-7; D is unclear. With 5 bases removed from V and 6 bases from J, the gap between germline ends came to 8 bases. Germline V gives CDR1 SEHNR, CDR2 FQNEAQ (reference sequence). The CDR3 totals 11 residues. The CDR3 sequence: CASSRSGEQYF. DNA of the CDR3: TGTGCCAGCAGCCGGTCGGGCGAGCAGTACTTC.

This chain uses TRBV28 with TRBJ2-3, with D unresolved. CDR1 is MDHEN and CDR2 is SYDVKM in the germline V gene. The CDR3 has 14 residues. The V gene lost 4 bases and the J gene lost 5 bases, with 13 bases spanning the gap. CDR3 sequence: CASSYPPLLDTQYF. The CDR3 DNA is TGTGCCAGCAGTTACCCACCCTTACTAGATACGCAGTATTTT.

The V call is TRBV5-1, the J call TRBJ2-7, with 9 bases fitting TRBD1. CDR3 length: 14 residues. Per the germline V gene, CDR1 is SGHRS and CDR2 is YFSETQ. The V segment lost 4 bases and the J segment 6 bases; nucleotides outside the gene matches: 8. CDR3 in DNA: TGCGCCAGCAGCGCACTGGGGACAGGGAGCGAGCAGTACTTC. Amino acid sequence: CASSALGTGSEQYF. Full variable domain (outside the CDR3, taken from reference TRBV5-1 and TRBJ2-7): KAGVTQTPRYLIKTRGQQVTLSCSPISGHRSVSWYQQTPGQGLQFLFEYFSETQRNKGNFPGRFSGRQFSNSRSEMNVSTLELGDSALYLCASSALGTGSEQYFGPGTRLTVT.

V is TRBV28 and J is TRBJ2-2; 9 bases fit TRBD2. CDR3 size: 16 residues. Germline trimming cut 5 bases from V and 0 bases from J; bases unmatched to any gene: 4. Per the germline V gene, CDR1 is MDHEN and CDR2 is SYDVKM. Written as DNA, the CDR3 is TGTGCCAGCAGTCTCCTAGCGGGGACGAACACCGGGGAGCTGTTTTTT. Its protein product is CASSLLAGTNTGELFF. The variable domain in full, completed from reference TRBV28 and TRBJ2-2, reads DVKVTQSSRYLVKRTGEKVFLECVQDMDHENMFWYRQDPGLGLRLIYFSYDVKMKEKGDIPEGYSVSREKKERFSLILESASTNQTSMYLCASSLLAGTNTGELFFGEGSRLTVL.

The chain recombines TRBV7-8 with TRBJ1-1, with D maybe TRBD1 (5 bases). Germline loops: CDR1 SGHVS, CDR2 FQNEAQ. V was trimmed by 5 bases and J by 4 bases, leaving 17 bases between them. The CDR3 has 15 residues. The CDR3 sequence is CASSPGGVRGTEAFF. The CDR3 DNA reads TGTGCCAGCAGCCCGGGGGGGGTTAGGGGCACTGAAGCTTTCTTT.

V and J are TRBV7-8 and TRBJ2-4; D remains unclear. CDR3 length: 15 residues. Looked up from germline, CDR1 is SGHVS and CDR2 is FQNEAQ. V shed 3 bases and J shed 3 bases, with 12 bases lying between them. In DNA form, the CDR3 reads TGTGCCAGCAGCTTCGGGTCGGTTGGCAAAAACATTCAGTACTTC. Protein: CASSFGSVGKNIQYF.

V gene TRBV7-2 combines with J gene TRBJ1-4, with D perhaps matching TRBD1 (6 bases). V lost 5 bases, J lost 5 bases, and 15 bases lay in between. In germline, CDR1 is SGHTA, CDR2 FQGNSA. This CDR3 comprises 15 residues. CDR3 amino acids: CASSVVGGANEKLFF. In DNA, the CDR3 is TGTGCCAGCAGCGTAGTGGGGGGCGCAAATGAAAAACTGTTTTTT. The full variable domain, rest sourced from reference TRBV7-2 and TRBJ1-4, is GAGVSQSPSNKVTEKGKDVELRCDPISGHTALYWYRQSLGQGLEFLIYFQGNSAPDKSGLPSDRFSAERTGGSVSTLTIQRTQQEDSAVYLCASSVVGGANEKLFFGSGTQLSVL.

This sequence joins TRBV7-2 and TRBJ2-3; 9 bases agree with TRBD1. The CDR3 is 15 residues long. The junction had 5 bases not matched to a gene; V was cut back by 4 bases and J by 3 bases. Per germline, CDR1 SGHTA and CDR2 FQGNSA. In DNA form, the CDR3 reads TGTGCCAGCAGCTCACAGGGGGCTATAACAGATACGCAGTATTTT. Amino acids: CASSSQGAITDTQYF.

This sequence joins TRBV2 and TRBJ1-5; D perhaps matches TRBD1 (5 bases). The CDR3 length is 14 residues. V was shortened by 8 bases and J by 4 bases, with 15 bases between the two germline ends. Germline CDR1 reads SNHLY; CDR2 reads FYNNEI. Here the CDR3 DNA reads TGTGCCAGCCAGGGAGCAGAAAGGAATCAGCCCCAGCATTTT. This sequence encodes CASQGAERNQPQHF.

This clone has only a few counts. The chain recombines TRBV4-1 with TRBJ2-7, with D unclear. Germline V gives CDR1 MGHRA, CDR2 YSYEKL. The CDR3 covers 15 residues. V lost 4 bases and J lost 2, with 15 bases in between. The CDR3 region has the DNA TGCGCCAGCAGCCCAACGCCCGACGGTACCTACGAGCAGTACTTC. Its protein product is CASSPTPDGTYEQYF.

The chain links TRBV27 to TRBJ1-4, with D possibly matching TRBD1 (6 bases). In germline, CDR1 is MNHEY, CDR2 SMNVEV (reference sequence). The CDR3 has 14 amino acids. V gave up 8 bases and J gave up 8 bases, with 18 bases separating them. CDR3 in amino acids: CASSRRGGVEKLFF. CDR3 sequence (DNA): TGTGCCAGCTCCCGAAGAGGGGGGGTGGAAAAACTGTTTTTT.

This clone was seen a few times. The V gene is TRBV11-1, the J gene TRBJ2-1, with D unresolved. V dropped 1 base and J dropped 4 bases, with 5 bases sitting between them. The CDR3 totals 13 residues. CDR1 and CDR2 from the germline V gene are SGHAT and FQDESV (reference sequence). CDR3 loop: CASSLEVYNEQFF. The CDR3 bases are TGTGCCAGCAGCTTAGAGGTGTACAATGAGCAGTTCTTC.

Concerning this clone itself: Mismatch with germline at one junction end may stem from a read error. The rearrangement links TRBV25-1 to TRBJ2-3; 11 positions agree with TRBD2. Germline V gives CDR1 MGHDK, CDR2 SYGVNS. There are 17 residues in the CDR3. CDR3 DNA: TGTGCCAGCAGTGAATTAGCTAGCGGGAGGTTCACAGATACGCAGTGTTTT. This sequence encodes CASSELASGRFTDTQCF. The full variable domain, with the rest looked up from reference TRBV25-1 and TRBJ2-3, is EADIYQTPRYLVIGTGKKITLECSQTMGHDKMYWYQQDPGMELHLIHYSYGVNSTEKGDLSSESTVSRIRTEHFPLTLESARPSHTSQYLCASSELASGRFTDTQCFGPGTRLTVL.

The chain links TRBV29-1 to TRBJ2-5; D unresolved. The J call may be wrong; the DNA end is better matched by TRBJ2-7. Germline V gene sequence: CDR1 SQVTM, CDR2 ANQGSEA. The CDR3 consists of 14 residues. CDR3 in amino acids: CSAKRGTRGDEQYF. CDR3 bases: TGCAGCGCCAAACGAGGCACCCGCGGAGACGAGCAGTACTTC.

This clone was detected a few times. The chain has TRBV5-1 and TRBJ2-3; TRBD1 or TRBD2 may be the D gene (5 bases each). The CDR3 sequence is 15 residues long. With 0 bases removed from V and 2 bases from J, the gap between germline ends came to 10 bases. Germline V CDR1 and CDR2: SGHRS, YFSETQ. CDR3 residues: CASSLDGGPTDTQYF. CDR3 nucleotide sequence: TGCGCCAGCAGCTTGGATGGGGGTCCCACAGATACGCAGTATTTT.

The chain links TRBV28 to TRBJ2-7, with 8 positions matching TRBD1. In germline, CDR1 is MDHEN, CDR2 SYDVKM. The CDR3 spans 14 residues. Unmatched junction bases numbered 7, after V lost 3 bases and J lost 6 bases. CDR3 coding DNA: TGTGCCAGCAGTTTGAGTGGGACAGGCCCCGAGCAGTACTTC. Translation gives CASSLSGTGPEQYF.

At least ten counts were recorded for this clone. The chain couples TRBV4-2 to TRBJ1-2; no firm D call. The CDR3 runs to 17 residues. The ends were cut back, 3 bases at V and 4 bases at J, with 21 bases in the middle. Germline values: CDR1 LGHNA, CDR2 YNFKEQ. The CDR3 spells CASSQEVGYEPVYGYTF. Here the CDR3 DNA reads TGTGCCAGCAGCCAGGAGGTAGGATACGAGCCGGTCTATGGCTACACCTTC.

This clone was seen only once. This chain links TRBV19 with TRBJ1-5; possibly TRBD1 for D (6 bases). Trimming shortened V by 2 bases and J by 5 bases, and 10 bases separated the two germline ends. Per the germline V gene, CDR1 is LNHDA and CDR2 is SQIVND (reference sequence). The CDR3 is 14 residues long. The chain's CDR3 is CASSIPQGHQPQHF. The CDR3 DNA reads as TGTGCCAGTAGTATACCACAGGGACATCAGCCCCAGCATTTT.

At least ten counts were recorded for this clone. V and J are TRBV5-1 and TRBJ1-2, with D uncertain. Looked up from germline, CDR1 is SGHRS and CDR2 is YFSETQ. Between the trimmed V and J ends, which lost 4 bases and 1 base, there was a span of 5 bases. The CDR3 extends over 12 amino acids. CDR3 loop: CASSPDNYGYTF. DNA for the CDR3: TGCGCCAGCAGCCCGGATAACTATGGCTACACCTTC.

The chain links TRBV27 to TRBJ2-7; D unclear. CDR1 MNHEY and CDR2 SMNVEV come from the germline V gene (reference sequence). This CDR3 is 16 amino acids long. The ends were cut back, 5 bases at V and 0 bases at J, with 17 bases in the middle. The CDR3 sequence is CASSSVGGVTSYEQYF. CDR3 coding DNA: TGTGCCAGCAGTAGTGTTGGCGGAGTGACCTCCTACGAGCAGTACTTC.

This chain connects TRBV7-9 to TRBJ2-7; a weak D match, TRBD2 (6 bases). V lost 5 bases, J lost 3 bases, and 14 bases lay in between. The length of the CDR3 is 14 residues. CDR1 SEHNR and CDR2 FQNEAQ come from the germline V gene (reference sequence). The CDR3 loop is CASSPRDSFYEQYF. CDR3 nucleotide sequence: TGTGCCAGCAGCCCCCGGGACTCATTCTACGAGCAGTACTTC.

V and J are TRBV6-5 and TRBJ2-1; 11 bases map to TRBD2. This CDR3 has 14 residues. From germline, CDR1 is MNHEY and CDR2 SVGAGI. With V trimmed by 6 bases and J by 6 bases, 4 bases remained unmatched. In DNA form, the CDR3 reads TGTGCCAGCAGACGACTAGCGGGAACCAATGAGCAGTTCTTC. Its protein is CASRRLAGTNEQFF.

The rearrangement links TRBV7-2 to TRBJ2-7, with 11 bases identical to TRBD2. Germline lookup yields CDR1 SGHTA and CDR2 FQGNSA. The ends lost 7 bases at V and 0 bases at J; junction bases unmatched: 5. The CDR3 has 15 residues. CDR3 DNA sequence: TGTGCCAGCAAGGCGACTAGCGGGAACTCCTACGAGCAGTACTTC. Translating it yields CASKATSGNSYEQYF. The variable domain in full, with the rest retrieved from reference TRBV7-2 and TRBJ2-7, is GAGVSQSPSNKVTEKGKDVELRCDPISGHTALYWYRQSLGQGLEFLIYFQGNSAPDKSGLPSDRFSAERTGGSVSTLTIQRTQQEDSAVYLCASKATSGNSYEQYFGPGTRLTVT.

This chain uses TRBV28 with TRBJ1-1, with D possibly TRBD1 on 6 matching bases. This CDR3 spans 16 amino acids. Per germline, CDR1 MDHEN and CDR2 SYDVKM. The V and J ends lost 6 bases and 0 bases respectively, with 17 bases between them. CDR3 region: CASRLTDSSMNTEAFF. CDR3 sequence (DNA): TGTGCCAGCAGACTAACGGACAGCTCTATGAACACTGAAGCTTTCTTT.

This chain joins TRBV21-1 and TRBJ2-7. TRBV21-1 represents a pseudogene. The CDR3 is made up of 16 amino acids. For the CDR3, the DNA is TGTGCCAGCAGCAAAGGGTTGGGACCAACCTTCTACGAGCAGTACTTC. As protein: CASSKGLGPTFYEQYF.

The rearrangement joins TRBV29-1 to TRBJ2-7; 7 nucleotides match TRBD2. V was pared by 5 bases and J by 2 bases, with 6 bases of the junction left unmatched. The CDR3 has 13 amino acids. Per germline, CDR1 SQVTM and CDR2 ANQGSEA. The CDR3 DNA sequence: TGCAGCGTTTCCCTAGCGGAGCCCTACGAGCAGTACTTC. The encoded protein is CSVSLAEPYEQYF.